The rows below give T cell receptor beta chains drawn from one sample of a study of cytomegalovirus exposure and HLA in healthy donors. Produced via immunoSEQ multiplex PCR; TCRdb's table is partial and in-frame only. Of some 140,000 clones listed, roughly 80% are singletons. What was sequenced was PBMCs. Receptors originate from a man between 25 and 39 years old in good health and CMV-seropositive. Both conserved end residues are part of each CDR3. A D gene is named only where the DNA matches it firmly. The size field is filled for only some rows; it gives once, few, many or a size class.

V gene: TRBV7-9; clone size: NA; J gene: TRBJ2-3; D gene: NA; CDR3 protein: CASSFSTGTDTQYF; CDR3 DNA: TGTGCCAGCAGCTTTTCTACTGGCACAGATACGCAGTATTTT
V gene: TRBV10-3; clone size: NA; J gene: TRBJ1-2; D gene: TRBD1; CDR3 protein: CAISGAPGQGAGNGYTF; CDR3 DNA: TGTGCCATCAGTGGGGCCCCGGGACAGGGGGCTGGAAATGGCTACACCTTC
V gene: TRBV18; clone size: NA; J gene: TRBJ2-7; D gene: NA; CDR3 protein: CASSPVSSTTSSYEQYF; CDR3 DNA: TGTGCCAGCTCACCGGTTTCTTCGACGACTAGCTCCTACGAGCAGTACTTC
V gene: TRBV19; clone size: NA; J gene: TRBJ2-6; D gene: NA; CDR3 protein: CASSLPQKQGSGANVLTF; CDR3 DNA: TGTGCCAGTAGCTTACCTCAAAAGCAGGGATCTGGGGCCAACGTCCTGACTTTC
V gene: TRBV2; clone size: NA; J gene: TRBJ1-6; D gene: NA; CDR3 protein: CASSVRGQSSYNSPLHF; CDR3 DNA: TGTGCCAGCAGTGTAAGAGGGCAGAGCTCCTATAATTCACCCCTCCACTTT
V gene: TRBV27; clone size: NA; J gene: TRBJ1-5; D gene: TRBD1; CDR3 protein: CATAKTGGLGQPQHF; CDR3 DNA: TGTGCCACCGCTAAGACAGGGGGCTTAGGTCAGCCCCAGCATTTT
V gene: TRBV5-1; clone size: NA; J gene: TRBJ2-5; D gene: TRBD1; CDR3 protein: CASSPGTGKETQYF; CDR3 DNA: TGCGCCAGCAGCCCAGGGACAGGGAAAGAGACCCAGTACTTC
V gene: TRBV18; clone size: NA; J gene: TRBJ1-4; D gene: TRBD1; CDR3 protein: CASSGQGLNEKLFF; CDR3 DNA: TGTGCCAGCTCCGGACAGGGCTTGAACGAAAAACTGTTTTTT
V gene: TRBV5-6; clone size: few; J gene: TRBJ2-5; D gene: TRBD2; CDR3 protein: CASSLRAGRETQYF; CDR3 DNA: TGTGCCAGCAGCCTCCGAGCGGGGAGGGAGACCCAGTACTTC
V gene: TRBV4-2; clone size: NA; J gene: TRBJ2-1; D gene: NA; CDR3 protein: CASSRQAGHEQFF; CDR3 DNA: TGTGCCAGCAGCCGCCAGGCGGGGCATGAGCAGTTCTTC
V gene: TRBV30; clone size: NA; J gene: TRBJ1-5; D gene: NA; CDR3 protein: CAWETGFDQPQHF; CDR3 DNA: TGTGCCTGGGAAACCGGGTTCGATCAGCCCCAGCATTTT
V gene: TRBV18; clone size: NA; J gene: TRBJ1-2; D gene: NA; CDR3 protein: CASSPDLLDGWGYTF; CDR3 DNA: TGTGCCAGCTCCCCGGACTTGTTGGACGGTTGGGGCTACACCTTC
V gene: TRBV5-1; clone size: NA; J gene: TRBJ2-1; D gene: NA; CDR3 protein: CASSTDGDSYNEQFF; CDR3 DNA: TGCGCCAGCAGCACAGACGGGGACTCCTACAATGAGCAGTTCTTC
V gene: TRBV2; clone size: once; J gene: TRBJ2-7; D gene: NA; CDR3 protein: CASSTQVSYEQYF; CDR3 DNA: TGTGCCAGCAGCACGCAGGTCTCCTACGAGCAGTACTTC
V gene: TRBV29-1; clone size: NA; J gene: TRBJ2-7; D gene: NA; CDR3 protein: CSAVGARLDEQYF; CDR3 DNA: TGCAGCGCTGTGGGGGCGCGGCTGGACGAGCAGTACTTC
V gene: TRBV4-1; clone size: NA; J gene: TRBJ1-5; D gene: NA; CDR3 protein: CASSQGALYSNQPQHF; CDR3 DNA: TGCGCCAGCAGCCAAGGGGCACTTTATAGCAATCAGCCCCAGCATTTT
V gene: TRBV6-5; clone size: few; J gene: TRBJ1-1; D gene: NA; CDR3 protein: CASSSIQNTEAFF; CDR3 DNA: TGTGCCAGCAGTTCCATTCAGAACACTGAAGCTTTCTTT
V gene: TRBV5-1; clone size: NA; J gene: TRBJ2-1; D gene: TRBD2; CDR3 protein: CASSLEAGFEQFF; CDR3 DNA: TGCGCCAGCAGCTTGGAAGCGGGGTTTGAGCAGTTCTTC
V gene: TRBV18; clone size: NA; J gene: TRBJ1-1; D gene: NA; CDR3 protein: CASSPVASGSEAFF; CDR3 DNA: TGTGCCAGCTCACCGGTGGCGAGCGGGAGTGAAGCTTTCTTT
V gene: TRBV18; clone size: NA; J gene: TRBJ2-1; D gene: TRBD2; CDR3 protein: CAGQGLAGSYNEQFF; CDR3 DNA: TGTGCCGGCCAGGGGCTAGCGGGCTCCTACAATGAGCAGTTCTTC
V gene: TRBV5-1; clone size: NA; J gene: TRBJ1-4; D gene: NA; CDR3 protein: CASSVIPGERTEKLFF; CDR3 DNA: TGCGCCAGCAGCGTCATCCCGGGGGAAAGGACGGAAAAACTGTTTTTT
V gene: TRBV5-4; clone size: once; J gene: TRBJ1-2; D gene: NA; CDR3 protein: CASSTTGDGGYTF; CDR3 DNA: TGTGCCAGCAGCACCACGGGGGACGGTGGCTACACCTTC
V gene: TRBV2; clone size: NA; J gene: TRBJ1-2; D gene: NA; CDR3 protein: CASSDRWNGYTF; CDR3 DNA: TGTGCCAGCAGCGACAGGTGGAATGGCTACACCTTC
V gene: TRBV19; clone size: many; J gene: TRBJ1-4; D gene: NA; CDR3 protein: CASRPSGFGVTNEKLFF; CDR3 DNA: TGTGCCAGTCGACCTTCCGGTTTCGGGGTGACTAATGAAAAACTGTTTTTT
V gene: TRBV5-7; clone size: NA; J gene: TRBJ2-6; D gene: NA; CDR3 protein: CASSLEAGPPFGANVLTF; CDR3 DNA: TGTGCCAGCAGCTTGGAGGCAGGGCCGCCTTTTGGGGCCAACGTCCTGACTTTC
V gene: TRBV7-6; clone size: NA; J gene: TRBJ2-2; D gene: NA; CDR3 protein: CASSLVSSGPTGELFF; CDR3 DNA: TGTGCCAGCAGCTTAGTGAGTAGCGGACCAACCGGGGAGCTGTTTTTT
V gene: TRBV5-1; clone size: once; J gene: TRBJ2-5; D gene: TRBD2; CDR3 protein: CASSLGGSGGKQETQYF; CDR3 DNA: TGCGCCAGCAGCTTAGGGGGTAGCGGGGGAAAACAAGAGACCCAGTACTTC
V gene: TRBV15; clone size: NA; J gene: TRBJ2-5; D gene: TRBD2; CDR3 protein: CATLAGGQETQYF; CDR3 DNA: TGTGCCACACTAGCGGGGGGGCAAGAGACCCAGTACTTC
V gene: TRBV2; clone size: NA; J gene: TRBJ2-5; D gene: TRBD2; CDR3 protein: CASSEGGRETQYF; CDR3 DNA: TGTGCCAGCAGTGAAGGCGGGAGGGAGACCCAGTACTTC
V gene: TRBV5-1; clone size: NA; J gene: TRBJ2-5; D gene: TRBD1; CDR3 protein: CASSLQGWETQYF; CDR3 DNA: TGCGCCAGCAGCCTACAGGGGTGGGAGACCCAGTACTTC
V gene: TRBV5-4; clone size: NA; J gene: TRBJ2-1; D gene: TRBD1; CDR3 protein: CASSLKQGPRNEQFF; CDR3 DNA: TGTGCCAGCAGCTTGAAACAGGGGCCCCGAAATGAGCAGTTCTTC
V gene: TRBV27; clone size: NA; J gene: TRBJ2-1; D gene: TRBD2; CDR3 protein: CASSLYGGRTRNEQFF; CDR3 DNA: TGTGCCAGCAGTTTATATGGCGGGAGAACGCGGAATGAGCAGTTCTTC
V gene: TRBV28; clone size: NA; J gene: TRBJ2-2; D gene: TRBD2; CDR3 protein: CASTRDYRTGELFF; CDR3 DNA: TGTGCCAGCACCCGGGACTACCGCACCGGGGAGCTGTTTTTT
V gene: TRBV9; clone size: NA; J gene: TRBJ2-7; D gene: TRBD2; CDR3 protein: CASSVGLAAYEQYF; CDR3 DNA: TGTGCCAGCAGCGTAGGACTAGCGGCCTACGAGCAGTACTTC
V gene: TRBV12-5; clone size: NA; J gene: TRBJ2-5; D gene: NA; CDR3 protein: CASAQRLGETQYF; CDR3 DNA: TGTGCTAGTGCCCAGAGACTAGGAGAGACCCAGTACTTC
V gene: TRBV5-1; clone size: NA; J gene: TRBJ1-1; D gene: TRBD1; CDR3 protein: CASSLGQGHTEAFF; CDR3 DNA: TGCGCCAGCAGCCTAGGACAGGGGCACACTGAAGCTTTCTTT
V gene: TRBV5-1; clone size: NA; J gene: TRBJ2-1; D gene: NA; CDR3 protein: CASSLDRTPRNEQFF; CDR3 DNA: TGCGCCAGCAGCTTGGACCGGACACCACGTAATGAGCAGTTCTTC
V gene: TRBV7-2; clone size: NA; J gene: TRBJ2-1; D gene: NA; CDR3 protein: CASSFVNEQFF; CDR3 DNA: TGTGCCAGCAGCTTCGTCAATGAGCAGTTCTTC
V gene: TRBV19; clone size: NA; J gene: TRBJ2-3; D gene: TRBD2; CDR3 protein: CASTTSASTDTQYF; CDR3 DNA: TGTGCCAGTACGACTAGCGCGAGCACAGATACGCAGTATTTT
V gene: TRBV23-1; clone size: NA; J gene: TRBJ2-2; D gene: TRBD2; CDR3 protein: CASRRLLKGLAGVGGELFF; CDR3 DNA: TGCGCCAGCAGACGCCTTTTAAAGGGACTAGCGGGAGTAGGCGGGGAGCTGTTTTTT
V gene: TRBV28; clone size: NA; J gene: TRBJ1-6; D gene: TRBD1; CDR3 protein: CASNSDRGVRPLHF; CDR3 DNA: TGTGCCAGCAACAGCGACAGGGGGGTGCGACCCCTCCACTTT
V gene: TRBV6-5; clone size: NA; J gene: TRBJ1-5; D gene: TRBD1; CDR3 protein: CASSLTGGFQPQHF; CDR3 DNA: TGTGCCAGCAGCCTGACAGGGGGCTTTCAGCCCCAGCATTTT
V gene: TRBV30; clone size: NA; J gene: TRBJ1-2; D gene: NA; CDR3 protein: CAWSRLENYGYTF; CDR3 DNA: TGTGCCTGGAGTCGGTTAGAGAACTATGGCTACACCTTC
V gene: TRBV19; clone size: once; J gene: TRBJ1-2; D gene: TRBD1; CDR3 protein: CASSATGHYGYTF; CDR3 DNA: TGTGCCAGTAGTGCGACAGGGCACTATGGCTACACCTTC
V gene: TRBV9; clone size: few; J gene: TRBJ2-3; D gene: NA; CDR3 protein: CASSVSGSSTDTQYF; CDR3 DNA: TGTGCCAGCAGCGTGTCGGGATCTAGCACAGATACGCAGTATTTT
V gene: TRBV9; clone size: NA; J gene: TRBJ1-4; D gene: NA; CDR3 protein: CASSRPGGKANEKLFF; CDR3 DNA: TGTGCCAGCAGCCGCCCGGGGGGCAAGGCTAATGAAAAACTGTTTTTT
V gene: TRBV19; clone size: NA; J gene: TRBJ1-1; D gene: NA; CDR3 protein: CASTGRVNTEAFF; CDR3 DNA: TGTGCGAGTACGGGCAGGGTAAACACTGAAGCTTTCTTT
V gene: TRBV6-5; clone size: NA; J gene: TRBJ2-7; D gene: TRBD1; CDR3 protein: CASSRQGAPYEQYF; CDR3 DNA: TGTGCCAGCAGTAGACAGGGGGCGCCGTACGAGCAGTACTTC
V gene: TRBV7-8; clone size: once; J gene: TRBJ1-2; D gene: NA; CDR3 protein: CASSPTGRANYGYTF; CDR3 DNA: TGTGCCAGCAGCCCTACAGGGCGGGCCAACTATGGCTACACCTTC
V gene: TRBV28; clone size: NA; J gene: TRBJ1-1; D gene: NA; CDR3 protein: CASRLGGTEAFF; CDR3 DNA: TGTGCCAGCAGGTTAGGGGGGACTGAAGCTTTCTTT
V gene: TRBV2; clone size: NA; J gene: TRBJ2-7; D gene: TRBD2; CDR3 protein: CASRGLAGGPSYEQYF; CDR3 DNA: TGTGCCAGCAGGGGACTAGCGGGAGGCCCTTCCTACGAGCAGTACTTC
V gene: TRBV9; clone size: NA; J gene: TRBJ2-1; D gene: TRBD2; CDR3 protein: CASSVGSLAGGEQFF; CDR3 DNA: TGTGCCAGCAGCGTAGGAAGCCTAGCGGGAGGCGAGCAGTTCTTC
V gene: TRBV28; clone size: NA; J gene: TRBJ2-7; D gene: NA; CDR3 protein: CASFSSPGAYEQYF; CDR3 DNA: TGTGCCAGCTTTAGCTCTCCAGGGGCCTACGAGCAGTACTTC
V gene: TRBV27; clone size: NA; J gene: TRBJ2-3; D gene: TRBD2; CDR3 protein: CASSHTSGVSTDTQYF; CDR3 DNA: TGTGCCAGCAGCCATACAAGCGGGGTAAGCACAGATACGCAGTATTTT